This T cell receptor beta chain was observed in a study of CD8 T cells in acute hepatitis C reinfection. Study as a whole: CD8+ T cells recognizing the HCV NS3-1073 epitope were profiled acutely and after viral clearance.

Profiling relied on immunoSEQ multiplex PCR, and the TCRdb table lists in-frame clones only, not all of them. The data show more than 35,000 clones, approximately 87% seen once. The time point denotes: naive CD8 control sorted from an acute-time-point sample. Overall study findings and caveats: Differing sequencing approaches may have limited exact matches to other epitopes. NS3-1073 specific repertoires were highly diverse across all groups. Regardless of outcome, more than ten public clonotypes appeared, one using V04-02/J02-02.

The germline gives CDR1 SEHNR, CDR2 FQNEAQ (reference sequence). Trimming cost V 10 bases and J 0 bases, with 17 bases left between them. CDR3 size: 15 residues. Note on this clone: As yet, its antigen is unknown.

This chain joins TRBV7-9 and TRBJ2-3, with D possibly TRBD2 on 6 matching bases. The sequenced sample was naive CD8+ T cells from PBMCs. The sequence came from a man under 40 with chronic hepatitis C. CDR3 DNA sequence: TGTGCCACCCCGGATGCCCGGGAGAGCACAGATACGCAGTATTTT. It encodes CATPDARESTDTQYF. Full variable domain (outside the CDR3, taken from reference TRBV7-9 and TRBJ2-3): DTGVSQNPRHKITKRGQNVTFRCDPISEHNRLYWYRQTLGQGPEFLTYFQNEAQLEKSRLLSDRFSAERPKGSFSTLEIQRTEQGDSAMYLCATPDARESTDTQYFGPGTRLTVL.